This T cell receptor beta chain was captured in a study of blood T cell repertoires in COVID-19. Study-level background: Sites in the United States, Italy and Spain provided acute and convalescent COVID-19 samples. Sources were T cells, B-cell-depleted T cells, or PBMCs; the material itself was cDNA or gDNA.

Authors' data handling: Using reference gene primer amplification, nucleated cell counts were estimated. The assay was immunoSEQ multiplex PCR, and TCRdb's table has in-frame clones only and misses some. V and J calls and clone size are given by that table; D and trimming were obtained from the DNA. The sample has approximately 170,000 clones; 86% are singletons. Trimming left V 5 bases short and J 8 bases short, with 15 bases between. Germline-derived CDR1 and CDR2 are KGHDR and SFDVKD. The CDR3 has 14 amino acids. The chain links TRBV24-1 to TRBJ2-1, with a weak D call TRBD2 (5 bases). The receptor's source is a woman aged 80 or older in a cohort sampled during active or convalescent COVID-19. Sequencing was performed on peripheral blood. The CDR3 DNA follows: TGTGCCACCAGTGGACGGGGTCGTATCGATGAGCAGTTCTTC. Its protein product is CATSGRGRIDEQFF.